These T cell receptor beta chains were read from a single sample in a study of CD8 T cells in Susac syndrome. TCRdb ran MiXCR on the immunoSEQ multiplex PCR reads and lists one entry per CDR3 protein. The sample lists a few hundred thousand distinct CDR3 sequences; around 90% were seen once. Sequencing was done on a sample of CD8+ T cells from PBMCs. The origin of the receptors is a human donor with multiple sclerosis. The CDR3 runs from the conserved cysteine through the conserved F or W. D genes are given only for firm matches. Rows may omit the clone size; those that give it use once, few, many or a size class.

V: TRBV20-1; D: NA; size: NA; J: TRBJ1-1; CDR3: CSARAYDERSAEAFF; DNA: TGCAGTGCTAGAGCGTATGACGAGCGGTCCGCTGAAGCTTTCTTT
V: TRBV7-6; D: TRBD1; size: NA; J: TRBJ2-7; CDR3: CASSLEAGTDIHEQYF; DNA: TGTGCCAGCAGCTTGGAGGCCGGGACAGATATTCACGAGCAGTACTTC
V: TRBV20-1; D: NA; size: NA; J: TRBJ2-1; CDR3: CSARDQNGIRASHNEQFF; DNA: TGCAGTGCTAGGGACCAAAACGGCATACGGGCCAGCCACAATGAGCAGTTCTTC
V: TRBV12-5; D: NA; size: once; J: TRBJ2-7; CDR3: CASAPGPSLPYEQYF; DNA: TGTGCTAGTGCCCCGGGACCCTCATTGCCCTACGAGCAGTACTTC
V: TRBV4-3; D: NA; size: few; J: TRBJ1-3; CDR3: CASSQDRSSGNTIYF; DNA: TGTGCCAGCAGCCAAGATCGGTCGTCCGGAAACACCATATATTTT
V: TRBV6-6; D: TRBD1; size: NA; J: TRBJ1-1; CDR3: CASSHTGDGAFF; DNA: TGTGCCAGCAGCCATACAGGGGACGGAGCTTTCTTT
V: TRBV7-6; D: TRBD1; size: NA; J: TRBJ2-2; CDR3: CASSLSARDSFTGELFF; DNA: TGTGCCAGCAGCTTATCGGCCCGGGACAGCTTCACCGGGGAGCTGTTTTTT
V: TRBV7-3; D: TRBD2; size: NA; J: TRBJ2-1; CDR3: CASSLGPYKRDYKDEQFF; DNA: TGTGCCAGCAGCTTAGGCCCGTACAAGCGGGATTATAAGGATGAGCAGTTCTTC
V: TRBV5-6; D: TRBD1; size: NA; J: TRBJ2-2; CDR3: CASSLLGQGVTGELFF; DNA: TGTGCCAGCAGCCTCCTGGGACAGGGGGTCACCGGGGAGCTGTTTTTT
V: TRBV30; D: TRBD1; size: NA; J: TRBJ1-1; CDR3: CAWSRSRTGYTEAFF; DNA: TGTGCCTGGAGTAGGAGCCGGACAGGGTACACTGAAGCTTTCTTT
V: TRBV11-3; D: NA; size: once; J: TRBJ2-7; CDR3: CASSREGSGVYEQYF; DNA: TGTGCCAGCAGCCGAGAGGGATCTGGCGTCTACGAGCAGTACTTC
V: TRBV20-1; D: NA; size: NA; J: TRBJ2-4; CDR3: CSARVRGSNKNIQYF; DNA: TGCAGTGCTAGAGTAAGGGGGAGTAATAAAAACATTCAGTACTTC
V: TRBV6-5; D: TRBD2; size: once; J: TRBJ2-7; CDR3: CASSILAAWGEQYF; DNA: TGTGCCAGCAGCATACTAGCGGCGTGGGGTGAGCAGTACTTC
V: TRBV7-6; D: NA; size: NA; J: TRBJ2-1; CDR3: CASSLERESEPEFF; DNA: TGTGCCAGCAGCTTAGAGCGAGAATCGGAACCGGAGTTCTTC
V: TRBV5-4; D: NA; size: once; J: TRBJ1-1; CDR3: CASSLRRVSTEAFF; DNA: TGTGCCAGCAGCTTGCGCAGGGTTAGCACTGAAGCTTTCTTT
V: TRBV24-1; D: NA; size: NA; J: TRBJ2-2; CDR3: CATGRGGTGELFF; DNA: TGTGCCACCGGCAGGGGTGGCACCGGGGAGCTGTTTTTT
V: TRBV10-3; D: NA; size: NA; J: TRBJ1-1; CDR3: CAISLRAGSAGTEAFF; DNA: TGTGCCATCAGCCTCCGGGCAGGTTCGGCAGGCACTGAAGCTTTCTTT
V: TRBV14; D: NA; size: once; J: TRBJ1-2; CDR3: CASSQDALVGGYTF; DNA: TGTGCCAGCAGCCAAGATGCACTAGTGGGTGGCTACACCTTC
V: TRBV6-4; D: NA; size: NA; J: TRBJ2-2; CDR3: CASSDQTETGTGELFF; DNA: TGTGCCAGCAGTGACCAAACAGAGACAGGCACCGGGGAGCTGTTTTTT
V: TRBV4-1; D: NA; size: NA; J: TRBJ1-6; CDR3: CASSQVRWRTHAGALHF; DNA: TGCGCCAGCAGCCAAGTACGGTGGCGGACTCACGCCGGGGCCCTCCACTTT
V: TRBV5-1; D: TRBD1; size: NA; J: TRBJ2-1; CDR3: CASSWGGQGKIYNEQFF; DNA: TGCGCCAGCAGCTGGGGTGGACAGGGGAAAATTTACAATGAGCAGTTCTTC
V: TRBV15; D: NA; size: NA; J: TRBJ1-1; CDR3: CATSRAGRGNGAFF; DNA: TGTGCCACCAGCAGAGCAGGCAGGGGAAACGGGGCTTTCTTT
V: TRBV30; D: TRBD2; size: NA; J: TRBJ2-3; CDR3: CAWINRGRADDTQYF; DNA: TGTGCCTGGATCAACCGCGGGAGGGCCGATGATACGCAGTATTTT
V: TRBV20-1; D: TRBD1; size: NA; J: TRBJ2-7; CDR3: CSAQWRQGVDYEQYF; DNA: TGCAGTGCCCAATGGAGACAGGGGGTAGACTACGAGCAGTACTTC
V: TRBV27; D: NA; size: NA; J: TRBJ1-5; CDR3: CASKLNRDSNQPQHF; DNA: TGTGCCAGCAAATTAAACAGGGACAGCAATCAGCCCCAGCATTTT
V: TRBV23-1; D: NA; size: NA; J: TRBJ1-5; CDR3: CASSQSGGVTDGSWQPQHF; DNA: TGCGCCAGCAGTCAATCGGGGGGGGTAACGGACGGTTCATGGCAGCCCCAGCATTTT
V: TRBV12-3/TRBV12-4; D: NA; size: once; J: TRBJ1-1; CDR3: CASSLNPGFGAFF; DNA: TGTGCCAGCAGTCTCAACCCGGGCTTCGGAGCTTTCTTT
V: TRBV27; D: TRBD2; size: NA; J: TRBJ2-5; CDR3: CASGVLAGGQETQYF; DNA: TGTGCCAGCGGGGTACTAGCGGGAGGCCAAGAGACCCAGTACTTC
V: TRBV4-1; D: NA; size: few; J: TRBJ2-7; CDR3: CASSQGPSGSAEQYF; DNA: TGCGCCAGCAGCCAAGGCCCCTCCGGTTCTGCAGAGCAGTACTTC
V: TRBV20-1; D: NA; size: NA; J: TRBJ2-1; CDR3: CSARDFSDLWNEQFF; DNA: TGCAGTGCTAGAGATTTTTCGGACCTTTGGAATGAGCAGTTCTTC
V: TRBV12-3/TRBV12-4; D: NA; size: NA; J: TRBJ2-5; CDR3: CASSLWQKETQYF; DNA: TGTGCCAGCAGTTTATGGCAGAAAGAGACCCAGTACTTC
V: TRBV7-9; D: NA; size: once; J: TRBJ2-2; CDR3: CASSLAVTGELFF; DNA: TGTGCCAGCAGCTTAGCGGTCACCGGGGAGCTGTTTTTT
V: TRBV12-3/TRBV12-4; D: TRBD2; size: NA; J: TRBJ2-1; CDR3: CASSLAGDGYNEQFF; DNA: TGTGCCAGCAGTCTAGCGGGGGACGGGTACAATGAGCAGTTCTTC
V: TRBV12-3/TRBV12-4; D: NA; size: NA; J: TRBJ1-5; CDR3: CASSLSRGNQPQHF; DNA: TGTGCCAGCAGTTTGAGCCGTGGAAATCAGCCCCAGCATTTT
V: TRBV25-1; D: NA; size: few; J: TRBJ2-7; CDR3: CASSGLQYEQYF; DNA: TGTGCCAGCAGTGGGTTACAGTACGAGCAGTACTTC
V: TRBV13; D: NA; size: NA; J: TRBJ2-7; CDR3: CASSLGAKEQYF; DNA: TGTGCCAGCAGCTTAGGGGCAAAAGAGCAGTACTTC
V: TRBV6-6; D: NA; size: NA; J: TRBJ1-1; CDR3: CASSYFRGREYAEAFF; DNA: TGTGCCAGCAGTTACTTCAGGGGAAGGGAATACGCTGAAGCTTTCTTT
V: TRBV7-9; D: NA; size: NA; J: TRBJ2-7; CDR3: CASSLLKDQGEQYF; DNA: TGTGCCAGCAGCTTACTTAAAGACCAGGGGGAGCAGTACTTC
V: TRBV7-9; D: NA; size: once; J: TRBJ2-7; CDR3: CASSLGSGVPYEQYF; DNA: TGTGCCAGCAGCTTAGGATCGGGGGTCCCCTACGAGCAGTACTTC
V: TRBV7-6; D: TRBD1; size: NA; J: TRBJ2-6; CDR3: CASSFGDRGYSGANVLTF; DNA: TGTGCCAGCAGCTTCGGGGACAGGGGGTATTCTGGGGCCAACGTCCTGACTTTC
V: TRBV9; D: NA; size: NA; J: TRBJ2-1; CDR3: CASSEQGGEQFF; DNA: TGTGCCAGCAGCGAACAGGGAGGCGAGCAGTTCTTC
V: TRBV27; D: NA; size: NA; J: TRBJ1-2; CDR3: CASSGFDDPYGYTF; DNA: TGTGCCAGCAGCGGATTCGACGACCCCTATGGCTACACCTTC
V: TRBV12-3/TRBV12-4; D: NA; size: NA; J: TRBJ2-6; CDR3: CASSFVGTGANVLTF; DNA: TGTGCCAGCAGTTTCGTAGGTACTGGGGCCAACGTCCTGACTTTC
V: TRBV12-3/TRBV12-4; D: NA; size: NA; J: TRBJ1-1; CDR3: CASRDDRWGPEAFF; DNA: TGTGCCAGCAGGGACGACAGATGGGGTCCTGAAGCTTTCTTT
V: TRBV7-9; D: TRBD2; size: NA; J: TRBJ2-1; CDR3: CASRIAGEYNEQFF; DNA: TGTGCCAGCAGAATAGCGGGGGAATACAATGAGCAGTTCTTC
V: TRBV11-2; D: NA; size: NA; J: TRBJ1-1; CDR3: CASSLQSSEAFF; DNA: TGTGCCAGCAGCTTACAGAGTTCTGAAGCTTTCTTT
V: TRBV3-1; D: TRBD2; size: NA; J: TRBJ2-3; CDR3: CASSGGASGTPTDTQYF; DNA: TGTGCCAGCAGCGGAGGGGCTAGCGGGACTCCAACAGATACGCAGTATTTT
V: TRBV24-1; D: NA; size: NA; J: TRBJ2-3; CDR3: CATSSRGRTQYF; DNA: TGTGCCACCAGCTCCCGCGGAAGGACGCAGTATTTT
V: TRBV5-6; D: NA; size: NA; J: TRBJ2-7; CDR3: CASSYDIGRSEHEQYF; DNA: TGTGCCAGCAGCTACGACATAGGGAGGTCGGAACACGAGCAGTACTTC
V: TRBV12-5; D: NA; size: NA; J: TRBJ2-7; CDR3: CASAPGDRSYEQYF; DNA: TGTGCTAGTGCCCCGGGCGACCGCTCCTACGAGCAGTACTTC
V: TRBV6-5; D: TRBD1; size: NA; J: TRBJ2-1; CDR3: CASSYFRGGAYNEQFF; DNA: TGTGCCAGCAGTTACTTTAGAGGGGGCGCCTACAATGAGCAGTTCTTC
V: TRBV7-3; D: TRBD1; size: NA; J: TRBJ1-1; CDR3: CASSLLGGTGSTEAFF; DNA: TGTGCCAGCAGCTTACTAGGTGGGACAGGTAGCACTGAAGCTTTCTTT
V: TRBV7-8; D: NA; size: NA; J: TRBJ2-7; CDR3: CASTWGGGRRGEQYF; DNA: TGTGCCAGCACTTGGGGGGGCGGGAGACGAGGGGAGCAGTACTTC
V: TRBV19; D: NA; size: NA; J: TRBJ1-3; CDR3: CASSINFGNTIYF; DNA: TGTGCCAGTAGTATAAATTTCGGAAACACCATATATTTT
V: TRBV6-5; D: TRBD2; size: NA; J: TRBJ2-3; CDR3: CASSYSDSGGVSDTQYF; DNA: TGTGCCAGCAGTTACTCGGATAGCGGGGGGGTTTCAGATACGCAGTATTTT